This T cell receptor beta chain was found in a study of blood T cells in healthy people across ages. A few counts support this clonotype. The antigen is unknown. Peripheral blood, about 9.4 milliliters per donor, was collected. With a J-beta primer mix and a sample-barcoded 5' primer, a second PCR ran about 7 to 12 cycles. Each CDR3 protein gets one entry after TCRdb re-called the 5' RACE reads with MiXCR. The sample lists 1.8 million or so distinct CDR3 sequences; 39% were seen once. Regarding the study as a whole: Considered underestimates were the diversity estimates obtained from one million T cells. Roughly linear age-related decline in beta diversity appeared, significant by age 40.

The CDR3 is 15 amino acids. Germline CDR1 SGHRS, CDR2 YFSETQ. Trimming left V 0 bases short and J 0 bases short, with 9 bases between. The origin of this receptor is a human donor in good health. This rearrangement joins TRBV5-1 to TRBJ1-1; D remains ambiguous. The sequencing sample was made of blood. In DNA, the CDR3 is TGCGCCAGCAGCTTGGATTTCGGACTGAACACTGAAGCTTTCTTT. It encodes CASSLDFGLNTEAFF.